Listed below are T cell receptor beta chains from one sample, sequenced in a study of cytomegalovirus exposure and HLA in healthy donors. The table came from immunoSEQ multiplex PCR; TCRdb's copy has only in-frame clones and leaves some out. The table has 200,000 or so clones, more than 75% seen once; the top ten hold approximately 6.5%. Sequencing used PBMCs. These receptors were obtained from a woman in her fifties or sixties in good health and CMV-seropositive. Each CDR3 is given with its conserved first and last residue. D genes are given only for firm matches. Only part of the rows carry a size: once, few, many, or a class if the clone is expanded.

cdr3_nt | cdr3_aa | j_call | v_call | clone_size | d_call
TGTGCCAGTAGTATAGATCGGGTCGGAGGTGAAAAACTGTTTTTT | CASSIDRVGGEKLFF | TRBJ1-4 | TRBV19 | NA | NA
TGTGCCAGCAGGTCCGAAGGGGGCTTTGGGTACACTGAAGCTTTCTTT | CASRSEGGFGYTEAFF | TRBJ1-1 | TRBV11-2 | NA | TRBD1
TGTGCCAGCAGCTTGGAGGCGGGTCTGCTAGCGGGGGGGAGTGAGACCCAGTACTTC | CASSLEAGLLAGGSETQYF | TRBJ2-5 | TRBV5-8 | NA | TRBD2
TGTGCCATCAGCCCCGACAGGGGGCATCAGCCCCAGCATTTT | CAISPDRGHQPQHF | TRBJ1-5 | TRBV10-3 | NA | TRBD1
TGTGCCAGCAGCTTGGGATCAGGGAGGGCCAAAAACATTCAGTACTTC | CASSLGSGRAKNIQYF | TRBJ2-4 | TRBV5-4 | NA | NA
TGTGCCAGCAGGCGCGGACTAGCGTCGTGGGCCCAGTACTTC | CASRRGLASWAQYF | TRBJ2-5 | TRBV6-5 | NA | TRBD2
TGTGCCAGCAGCCGAACAGGGCCCGGGGCCAACGTCCTGACTTTC | CASSRTGPGANVLTF | TRBJ2-6 | TRBV7-8 | once | NA
TGTGCCAGCAGCCCAGGTTGGGGACAGTCCTACGAGCAGTACTTC | CASSPGWGQSYEQYF | TRBJ2-7 | TRBV5-4 | NA | TRBD1
TGCGCCAGCAGCCTGGGAGCGGGAGGGGATACGCAGTATTTT | CASSLGAGGDTQYF | TRBJ2-3 | TRBV10-2 | NA | TRBD2
TGTGCCAGCAGCGTTACGGGACTAGCGGGGGGGCCGGGAGCCAAAAACAGTCAGTACTTC | CASSVTGLAGGPGAKNSQYF | TRBJ2-4 | TRBV9 | NA | TRBD2
TGTGCCAGCAGCTACAGACTAGCGGGAGGTTCAGATACGCAGTATTTT | CASSYRLAGGSDTQYF | TRBJ2-3 | TRBV5-4 | NA | TRBD2
TGTGCCAGCAGCCGTAGCGGGAGCTCCTACGAGCAGTACTTC | CASSRSGSSYEQYF | TRBJ2-7 | TRBV7-9 | few | TRBD2
TGTGCCAGCAGCGTTAGCGGCGCGAACACCGGGGAGCTGTTTTTT | CASSVSGANTGELFF | TRBJ2-2 | TRBV7-6 | NA | NA
TGTGCCAGCAGTTCACTACGGACAGGGAACACTGAAGCTTTCTTT | CASSSLRTGNTEAFF | TRBJ1-1 | TRBV6-5 | NA | TRBD1
TGTGCCAGCAGGGAAGACAGGGGAACCTACGAGCAGTACTTC | CASREDRGTYEQYF | TRBJ2-7 | TRBV28 | NA | TRBD1
TGTGCCATCAGTGAAGGCGCAAGGGGGTACGAGCAGTACTTC | CAISEGARGYEQYF | TRBJ2-7 | TRBV10-3 | NA | NA
TGCGCCAGCAGCCAGAGGCATGGGGAGCAGTACTTC | CASSQRHGEQYF | TRBJ2-7 | TRBV4-3 | many | NA
TGTGCCAGCAGTCTACCCCCTTCGGCGGGAATGAATGAGCAGTTCTTC | CASSLPPSAGMNEQFF | TRBJ2-1 | TRBV28 | NA | NA
TGTGCCAGCAGCCGTACAGGGGGCACTGAAGCTTTCTTT | CASSRTGGTEAFF | TRBJ1-1 | TRBV7-9 | once | TRBD1
TGCAGCGTTGAGTGGGCAAACCTAAAGCCAAATGAGCAGTTCTTC | CSVEWANLKPNEQFF | TRBJ2-1 | TRBV29-1 | NA | NA
TGCGCCAGCAGCCAAGGGAGGGGTGGGGGCTACGAGCAGTACTTC | CASSQGRGGGYEQYF | TRBJ2-7 | TRBV4-3 | NA | NA
TGTGCCAGCAGTGAACGCCAGGGGCTGTACGAAAAACTGTTTTTT | CASSERQGLYEKLFF | TRBJ1-4 | TRBV25-1 | few | NA
TGTGCCAGCAGTTTCGGACAGGGCCCCTATGGCTACACCTTC | CASSFGQGPYGYTF | TRBJ1-2 | TRBV28 | NA | TRBD1
TGCGCCAGCCGAGATACGGGACACTTATTCACAGATACGCAGTATTTT | CASRDTGHLFTDTQYF | TRBJ2-3 | TRBV5-1 | few | NA
TGCAGCGTCGACCCGCGGGGACTAAGCACAGATACGCAGTATTTT | CSVDPRGLSTDTQYF | TRBJ2-3 | TRBV29-1 | once | TRBD2